The 27 T cell receptor beta chains below all came from one sample that was sequenced in a study of patients and donors after allogeneic stem cell transplantation. Each CDR3 protein is one row after TCRdb ran MiXCR on the RT-PCR reads. The sample carries tens of thousands of distinct CDR3 sequences, about 44% recorded once. Sequencing was carried out using blood, either unsorted or a sorted T cell fraction (not recorded which). Source of these receptors: a human donor who was either an allogeneic HSCT recipient or a stem cell or donor lymphocyte infusion donor (not recorded which). It is not recorded whose cells these are; they may come from a transplant donor.

V usage is TRBV12-3 or TRBV12-4 and J usage is TRBJ1-5; possible D gene TRBD1, 5 bases. V lost 6 bases and J 6 bases, leaving 18 bases between the germline ends. CDR3 length: 15 amino acids. CDR3 amino acids: CASSSGISNSQPQHF. CDR3 coding DNA: TGTGCCAGCAGCTCAGGGATTTCAAACAGTCAGCCCCAGCATTTT.

This clonotype appeared a few times. The rearrangement uses TRBV12-3 or TRBV12-4 and TRBJ1-1; D possibly corresponds to TRBD1 (6 bases). The CDR3 runs 14 residues. The germline V and J ends were trimmed by 3 bases and 4 bases, with 12 bases remaining between them. CDR3 in DNA: TGTGCCAGCAGTTTGGGGGCCGAGCGCACTGAAGCTTTCTTT. Protein: CASSLGAERTEAFF.

For this clonotype: The junction shows a germline mismatch at one end, possibly a read error. The CDR3 loop is CTSSLQGSYNSPLHF. CDR3 coding DNA: TGTACCAGCAGCTTACAGGGTTCCTATAATTCACCCCTCCACTTT. The rearrangement joins TRBV3-1 to TRBJ1-6, with D possibly matching TRBD1 (6 bases). This CDR3 is 15 amino acids long. Germline V gene sequence: CDR1 LGHDT, CDR2 YNNKEL (reference sequence).

The chain employs TRBV7-9 and TRBJ1-2; D may be TRBD1 (6 bases). Germline lookup yields CDR1 SEHNR and CDR2 FQNEAQ (reference sequence). CDR3 length: 15 residues. The V and J ends lost 0 bases and 3 bases respectively, with 11 bases between them. CDR3 coding DNA: TGTGCCAGCAGCTTAGCGCAGGGGAGATACTATGGCTACACCTTC. This encodes CASSLAQGRYYGYTF.

This sequence joins TRBV28 and TRBJ2-5, with D perhaps assigned TRBD1 or TRBD2 (5 bases each). CDR1 and CDR2 (germline): MDHEN, SYDVKM. This CDR3 is 14 amino acids long. V was pared by 4 bases and J by 1 base, with 10 bases between. This CDR3 is CASSSGTLQETQYF. CDR3 sequence (DNA): TGTGCCAGCAGTTCAGGGACCCTCCAAGAGACCCAGTACTTC.

This clonotype was seen only a few times. The chain is built from TRBV28 and TRBJ2-1; D perhaps matches TRBD2 (5 bases). The CDR3 consists of 11 residues. Germline V gene sequence: CDR1 MDHEN, CDR2 SYDVKM. Trimming stripped 10 bases from V and 16 bases from J, with 20 bases between. In nucleotides, the CDR3 is TGTGCCACCCAAGAACTTGGGGAGTATTTCTTC. Amino acid sequence: CATQELGEYFF.

This clonotype was observed a handful of times. This chain joins TRBV7-9 and TRBJ1-4; tentatively, D is TRBD1 (6 bases). The length of the CDR3 is 13 residues. The germline V and J ends were trimmed by 2 bases and 10 bases, with 11 bases remaining between them. Germline CDR1 and CDR2: SEHNR and FQNEAQ (reference sequence). The CDR3 sequence is CASSLRTDRKLFF. In DNA, the CDR3 is TGTGCCAGCAGCTTAAGGACAGACCGAAAACTGTTTTTT.

The chain recombines TRBV28 with TRBJ1-1, with D possibly being TRBD1 (5 bases). The CDR3 sequence is 12 residues long. CDR1 MDHEN and CDR2 SYDVKM come from the germline V gene. V lost 3 bases to trimming and J lost 7 bases, with 9 bases between them. This chain's CDR3 is CASSFWDGEAFF. The CDR3 bases are TGTGCCAGCAGTTTCTGGGACGGTGAAGCTTTCTTT.

V is TRBV12-3 or TRBV12-4 and J is TRBJ2-1, with 9 bases lining up with TRBD1. This CDR3 has 14 residues. V was pared by 7 bases and J by 7 bases, with 8 bases of the junction left unmatched. CDR3 bases: TGTGCCAGCATTAAATTGGACAGGGGAAATGAGCAGTTCTTC. Amino acids: CASIKLDRGNEQFF.

This clonotype was seen only a few times. V is TRBV6-5 and J is TRBJ1-5; tentative D call: TRBD1 (6 bases). There are 16 residues in the CDR3. The V and J ends lost 0 bases and 4 bases respectively, with 13 bases between them. Germline CDR1 is MNHEY and CDR2 is SVGAGI. CDR3 nucleotide sequence: TGTGCCAGCAGTTACTCGTATGGGGGCAAAAATCAGCCCCAGCATTTT. It specifies CASSYSYGGKNQPQHF.

The chain links TRBV27 to TRBJ2-2; 8 positions match TRBD2. Germline values: CDR1 MNHEY, CDR2 SMNVEV (reference sequence). Unmatched junction bases numbered 9, after V lost 3 bases and J lost 3 bases. This CDR3 has 17 residues. CDR3 loop: CASSLVAAGEDTGELFF. The CDR3 DNA reads as TGTGCCAGCAGTTTGGTTGCAGCGGGAGAGGACACCGGGGAGCTGTTTTTT.

V and J are TRBV2 and TRBJ2-2; maybe TRBD2 (5 bases). Germline lookup yields CDR1 SNHLY and CDR2 FYNNEI. Trimming removed 2 bases from V and 4 bases from J, with 8 bases in between. This CDR3 region has 14 residues. CDR3 in amino acids: CASSESAGTGELFF. CDR3 nucleotide sequence: TGTGCCAGCAGTGAATCCGCGGGCACCGGGGAGCTGTTTTTT. The complete variable domain, with remaining parts taken from reference TRBV2 and TRBJ2-2, reads EPEVTQTPSHQVTQMGQEVILRCVPISNHLYFYWYRQILGQKVEFLVSFYNNEISEKSEIFDDQFSVERPDGSNFTLKIRSTKLEDSAMYFCASSESAGTGELFFGEGSRLTVL.

V gene TRBV24-1 combines with J gene TRBJ1-1; D perhaps matches TRBD1 (6 bases). V shed 8 bases and J shed 10 bases, with 16 bases lying between them. CDR1 is KGHDR and CDR2 is SFDVKD in the germline V gene. The CDR3 is made up of 12 amino acids. The CDR3 region is CATKSATGLAFF. The DNA for the CDR3 is TGTGCCACCAAATCGGCAACAGGGTTAGCTTTCTTT.

This clonotype occurred a few times. This chain links TRBV7-8 with TRBJ1-2, with D maybe TRBD1 (5 bases). The CDR3 is made up of 13 amino acids. V lost 7 bases, J lost 4 bases, and 13 bases lay in between. Germline-derived CDR1 and CDR2 are SGHVS and FQNEAQ. The CDR3: CASTTSGGYGYTF. CDR3 nucleotides: TGTGCCAGCACAACCTCGGGGGGCTATGGCTACACCTTC.

V gene TRBV30 combines with J gene TRBJ1-3, with 7 positions matching TRBD1. Germline V gene data show CDR1 as GTSNPN and CDR2 as SVGIG (reference sequence). This CDR3 spans 18 amino acids. J gave up 0 bases and V 4 bases, and 15 bases lay outside the gene matches. The CDR3 nucleotides are TGTGCCTGGAACAGGGGTAGCTGGAGTCATAACTCTGGAAACACCATATATTTT. Translating it yields CAWNRGSWSHNSGNTIYF.

This clonotype was detected a few times. The chain recombines TRBV27 with TRBJ2-3; 8 positions agree with TRBD2. The CDR3 totals 16 residues. The V segment lost 5 bases and the J segment 0 bases; nucleotides outside the gene matches: 7. The germline CDR1 and CDR2 sequences are MNHEY and SMNVEV (reference sequence). CDR3 sequence reads: CASSMYSGVSTDTQYF. CDR3 sequence (DNA): TGTGCCAGCAGTATGTATAGCGGGGTTAGCACAGATACGCAGTATTTT.

This clonotype was counted between two and nine times. The chain is built from TRBV9 and TRBJ2-7; D possibly corresponds to TRBD1 (5 bases). V lost 3 bases and J lost 1, with 11 bases in between. Germline V lookup: CDR1 SGDLS, CDR2 YYNGEE. This CDR3 region has 14 residues. CDR3 DNA sequence: TGTGCCAGCAGCGAACAGGAGTCTTCCTACGAGCAGTACTTC. Translation gives CASSEQESSYEQYF.

V usage is TRBV6-5 and J usage is TRBJ2-7; a possible D gene is TRBD1 (6 bases). Trimming cost V 6 bases and J 5 bases, with 11 bases left between them. The CDR3 consists of 12 residues. Germline CDR1 and CDR2: MNHEY and SVGAGI. The CDR3 is CASSQGGHEQYF. In DNA form, the CDR3 reads TGTGCCAGCAGCCAAGGGGGTCACGAGCAGTACTTC.

This rearrangement joins TRBV7-9 to TRBJ1-1; maybe TRBD1 (6 bases). The ends were cut back, 1 base at V and 0 bases at J, with 18 bases in the middle. In germline, CDR1 is SEHNR, CDR2 FQNEAQ (reference sequence). There are 18 residues in the CDR3. The CDR3 DNA follows: TGTGCCAGCAGCTTAGAGGACAGCCAGGGGTCTATGAACACTGAAGCTTTCTTT. Amino acid sequence: CASSLEDSQGSMNTEAFF.

This chain uses TRBV20-1 with TRBJ2-4; 9 bases line up with TRBD1. Near its end, the DNA agrees better with TRBJ2-1, so the J call may be wrong. The germline V gene encodes CDR1 DFQATT and CDR2 SNEGSKA (reference sequence). The CDR3 is made up of 13 amino acids. In DNA form, the CDR3 reads TGCAGTGCTCCCTGGGACAGGGAAAACATTCAGTTCTTC. Translation gives CSAPWDRENIQFF.

J is TRBJ1-6 and V is TRBV6-5; possible D gene TRBD1, 6 bases. The V gene lost 6 bases and the J gene lost 7 bases, with 13 bases spanning the gap. From germline, CDR1 is MNHEY and CDR2 SVGAGI. This CDR3 is 14 amino acids long. The CDR3 here is CASRTTGINSPLHF. Written as DNA, the CDR3 is TGTGCCAGCAGGACCACAGGGATCAATTCACCCCTCCACTTT.

The rearrangement joins TRBV15 to TRBJ1-4; no firm D call. Germline V gene lookup returns CDR1 LNHNV and CDR2 YYDKDF (reference sequence). The CDR3 contains 14 residues. Trimming stripped 8 bases from V and 6 bases from J, with 16 bases between. The CDR3 protein is CATETEESHEKLFF. The CDR3, as DNA: TGTGCCACCGAGACGGAGGAGTCGCATGAAAAACTGTTTTTT. Based on the CDR3 plus reference TRBV15 and TRBJ1-4, the full variable domain is DAMVIQNPRYQVTQFGKPVTLSCSQTLNHNVMYWYQQKSSQAPKLLFHYYDKDFNNEADTPDNFQSRRPNTSFCFLDIRSPGLGDTAMYLCATETEESHEKLFFGSGTQLSVL.

This clonotype has just a few counts. The chain is built from TRBV4-1 and TRBJ1-1; possibly TRBD1 for D (5 bases). The germline V gene encodes CDR1 MGHRA and CDR2 YSYEKL. The ends were cut back, 7 bases at V and 0 bases at J, with 12 bases in the middle. This CDR3 is built from 14 residues. This chain's CDR3 is CASTRDDLNTEAFF. For the CDR3, the DNA is TGCGCCAGCACCCGGGACGACCTGAACACTGAAGCTTTCTTT.

This clonotype has only a few counts. The J gene is TRBJ1-2, the V gene TRBV12-3 or TRBV12-4; no definite D call. The V end was cut by 3 bases, the J end by 0 bases, with 14 bases between. The CDR3 contains 16 residues. The CDR3 sequence is CASSFFFSGTNYGYTF. For the CDR3, the DNA is TGTGCCAGCAGTTTTTTCTTTTCGGGGACTAACTATGGCTACACCTTC.

V is TRBV27 and J is TRBJ1-1; a weak D match, TRBD1 (5 bases). The CDR3 is 13 amino acids. Trimming took off 9 bases at V and 1 base at J, with 12 bases between the two ends. Germline CDR1 and CDR2: MNHEY and SMNVEV (reference sequence). CDR3 in amino acids: CASSQERNTEAFF. In nucleotides, the CDR3 is TGTGCCAGTTCACAGGAGAGGAACACTGAAGCTTTCTTT.

This clonotype has only one observation. The chain employs TRBV6-2 or TRBV6-3 and TRBJ1-5; D is unresolved. The V gene lost 2 bases and the J gene lost 1 base, with 3 bases spanning the gap. Germline V gene data show CDR1 as MNHEY and CDR2 as SVGEGT. There are 13 residues in the CDR3. Here the CDR3 reads CASSYDSNQPQHF. The CDR3 region has the DNA TGTGCCAGCAGTTACGACAGCAATCAGCCCCAGCATTTT.

The gene calls are TRBV29-1 and TRBJ1-4, with D possibly matching TRBD1 (5 bases). Trimming removed 6 bases from V and 4 bases from J, with 21 bases in between. The CDR3 extends over 16 amino acids. Germline V gene lookup returns CDR1 SQVTM and CDR2 ANQGSEA. CDR3 nucleotides: TGCAGCGTCCACAATCGCACCGGGACGGATAATGAAAAACTGTTTTTT. Its translation is CSVHNRTGTDNEKLFF.